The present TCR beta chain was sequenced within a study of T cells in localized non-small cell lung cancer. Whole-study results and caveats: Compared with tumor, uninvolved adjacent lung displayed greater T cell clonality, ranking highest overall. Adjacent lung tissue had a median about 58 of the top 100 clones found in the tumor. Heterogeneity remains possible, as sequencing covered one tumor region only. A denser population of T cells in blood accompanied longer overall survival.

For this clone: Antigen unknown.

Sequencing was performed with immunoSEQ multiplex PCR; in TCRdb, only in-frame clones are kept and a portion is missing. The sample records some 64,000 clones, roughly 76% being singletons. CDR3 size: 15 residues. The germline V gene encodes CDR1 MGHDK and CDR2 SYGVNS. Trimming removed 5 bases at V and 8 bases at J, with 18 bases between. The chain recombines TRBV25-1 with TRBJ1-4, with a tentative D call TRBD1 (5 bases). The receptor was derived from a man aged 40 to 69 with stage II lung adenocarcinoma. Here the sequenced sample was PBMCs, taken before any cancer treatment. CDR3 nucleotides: TGTGCCAGCAGTCGAAGGGGAGGGGCTGGGGAAAAACTGTTTTTT. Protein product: CASSRRGGAGEKLFF.